One sample yielded the 10 T cell receptor beta chains listed below, sequenced in a study of regulatory T cells in long-lasting Graves disease (dated by TCRdb to the early 2020s). The method was multiplex PCR. Sequencing instrument: Illumina HiSeq 4000. CDR3 regions were amplified by Arm-PCR with iRepertoire HTBI primers to construct TCR beta libraries. TCRdb ran its own pipeline on the public reads, namely fastp trimming at Q25 and MiXCR clone calling, and kept in-frame beta chains. Records with the same CDR3 protein are collapsed into one entry carrying the most frequent genes and DNA. This sample lists around 320,000 distinct CDR3 sequences; over 15% were detected once. Of the sample, less than 35% falls within the top ten clones. The intended sense of this specimen's time point label: newly diagnosed GD, antithyroid drugs for less than 3 months. For both TCR sequencing and RNA sequencing, RNA was extracted from PBMCs in TRIzol.

The data also belong to a second study, concerning T cells in Graves' hyperthyroidism and ophthalmopathy.

Material: peripheral blood mononuclear cells (PBMCs), obtained at new diagnosis, from a patient treated with antithyroid drugs. Receptors were obtained from a man aged 35 to 55 with Graves disease. Donor details come from another sample of the same person, matched by shared clones.

This clonotype has at least ten counts. J is TRBJ2-5 and V is TRBV7-2; D unresolved. CDR1 is SGHTA and CDR2 is FQGNSA in the germline V gene. V shed 1 base and J shed 2 bases, with 11 bases lying between them. This CDR3 has 15 amino acids. The CDR3 protein is CASSLDRQKQETQYF. In DNA form, the CDR3 reads TGTGCCAGCAGCTTAGATAGGCAGAAGCAAGAGACCCAGTACTTC.

In its sample, this clonotype was seen a few times. The genes are TRBV4-1 and TRBJ2-3; 10 nucleotides match TRBD2. After removal of 1 base from V and 5 bases from J, the junction contained 6 bases not matched to a gene. Germline CDR1 is MGHRA and CDR2 is YSYEKL. The CDR3 has 16 amino acids. In DNA form, the CDR3 reads TGCGCCAGCAGCCAAGTTGTTAGCGGGGGGTTAGATACGCAGTATTTT. Its translation: CASSQVVSGGLDTQYF.

This sequence joins TRBV18 and TRBJ1-1; 9 bases fit TRBD1. Germline trimming cut 6 bases from V and 3 bases from J; bases unmatched to any gene: 8. Germline loops: CDR1 KGHSH, CDR2 LQKENI. CDR3 length: 15 amino acids. The CDR3 here is CASSSGQGGDTEAFF. As DNA, the CDR3 is TGTGCCAGCTCCTCGGGACAGGGAGGGGACACTGAAGCTTTCTTT.

This clonotype showed up many times. The chain combines TRBV5-1 with TRBJ2-1, with 9 bases identical to TRBD1. The CDR3 totals 15 residues. The junction had 4 bases not matched to a gene; V was cut back by 0 bases and J by 6 bases. Germline V gene lookup returns CDR1 SGHRS and CDR2 YFSETQ. Written as DNA, the CDR3 is TGCGCCAGCAGCTTGGTGGGACAGGGCTCCAATGAGCAGTTCTTC. It specifies CASSLVGQGSNEQFF.

As to this clonotype: A much larger clone differs by one base, so this may be a read error. The gene calls are TRBV15 and TRBJ1-5; the D gene is possibly TRBD1 (6 bases). The CDR3 covers 15 residues. The germline V gene encodes CDR1 LNHNV and CDR2 YYDKDF (reference sequence). V lost 5 bases, J lost 2 bases, and 13 bases lay in between. The CDR3 DNA follows: TGTGCCACCAGCTACCTGGCAGGGGGCAATCAGCCCCAGCATTTT. It translates to CATSYLAGGNQPQHF.

The chain combines TRBV9 with TRBJ1-3; TRBD1 is a possible D gene (5 bases). Germline V gene data show CDR1 as SGDLS and CDR2 as YYNGEE. The length of the CDR3 is 15 residues. Trimming removed 2 bases at V and 0 bases at J, with 9 bases between. CDR3 region: CASSVMGPSGNTIYF. The DNA of the CDR3 is TGTGCCAGCAGCGTTATGGGGCCCTCTGGAAACACCATATATTTT.

J is TRBJ2-5 and V is TRBV5-1; D is possibly TRBD1 or TRBD2 (5 bases each). Germline V gene sequence: CDR1 SGHRS, CDR2 YFSETQ. This CDR3 contains 16 residues. Trimming removed 2 bases at V and 4 bases at J, with 18 bases between. CDR3 sequence reads: CASSFSRDRDLETQYF. The DNA of the CDR3 is TGCGCCAGCAGCTTTTCCCGGGACCGCGATCTAGAGACCCAGTACTTC.

This clonotype was counted at least ten times. The chain joins TRBV5-1 to TRBJ2-3, with a tentative D call TRBD1 (6 bases). V was cut by 1 base and J by 2 bases, with 14 bases left in between. The CDR3 is 16 amino acids. CDR1 is SGHRS, CDR2 YFSETQ, per germline. The CDR3 loop reads CASSLIPGHTTDTQYF. CDR3 in DNA: TGCGCCAGCAGCTTGATACCGGGACATACCACAGATACGCAGTATTTT.

This clonotype was seen at least ten times. The chain couples TRBV3-1 to TRBJ1-2; 7 nucleotides align to TRBD1. Germline lookup yields CDR1 LGHDT and CDR2 YNNKEL (reference sequence). The CDR3 length is 15 residues. The V segment lost 2 bases and the J segment 7 bases; nucleotides outside the gene matches: 10. Written as DNA, the CDR3 is TGTGCCAGCAGCCAATACGGGGGGACAGTGGCTGGCTACACCTTC. Amino acid sequence: CASSQYGGTVAGYTF.

There are a few counts of this clonotype. This chain links TRBV20-1 with TRBJ2-3; 10 nucleotides match TRBD2. The V gene's germline CDR1 is DFQATT and CDR2 SNEGSKA (reference sequence). The ends lost 6 bases at V and 4 bases at J; junction bases unmatched: 10. The CDR3 is made up of 15 amino acids. The CDR3 DNA follows: TGCAGTGCCGTTAAGCGGGGGGGTATCCCAGATACGCAGTATTTT. This sequence encodes CSAVKRGGIPDTQYF.